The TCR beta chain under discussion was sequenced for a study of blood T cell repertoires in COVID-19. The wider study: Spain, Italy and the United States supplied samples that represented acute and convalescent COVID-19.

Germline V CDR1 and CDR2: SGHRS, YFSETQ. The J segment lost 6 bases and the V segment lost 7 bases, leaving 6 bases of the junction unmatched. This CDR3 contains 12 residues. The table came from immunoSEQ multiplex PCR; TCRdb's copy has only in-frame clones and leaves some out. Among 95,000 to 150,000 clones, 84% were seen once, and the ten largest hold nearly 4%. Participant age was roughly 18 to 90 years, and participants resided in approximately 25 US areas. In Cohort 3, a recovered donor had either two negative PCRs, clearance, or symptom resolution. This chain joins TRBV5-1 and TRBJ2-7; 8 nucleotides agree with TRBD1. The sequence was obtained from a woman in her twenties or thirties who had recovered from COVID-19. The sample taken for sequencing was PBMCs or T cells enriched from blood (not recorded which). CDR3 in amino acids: CASGGQDIEQYF. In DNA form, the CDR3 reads TGCGCCAGCGGGGGACAGGACATCGAGCAGTACTTC.